This record covers a single T cell receptor (beta chain). Its antigen is not identified. Primers for the PCR totalled 60 Vbeta and 13 Jbeta. The repertoire was sequenced with immunoSEQ multiplex PCR; TCRdb's copy has only in-frame clones and lacks some. Listed are fewer than 130,000 clones; around 0.59% falls within the top ten. Germline V gene data show CDR1 as LGHNA and CDR2 as YSLEER. Trimming shortened V by 2 bases and J by 6 bases, and 11 bases separated the two germline ends. The CDR3 extends over 15 amino acids. This sample was taken from a study of cytomegalovirus exposure and HLA in healthy donors. The wider study: Of all 400 or so donors who were genotyped, 70% to 85% belonged to the Caucasian-associated ancestry cluster. Study results and caveats: Sequence variants that were highly shared formed a cluster that was likely a sequencing artifact. It was reported that the classifier diagnosed cytomegalovirus status with high specificity and sensitivity in both the original and validation cohorts. TRBV6-2, TRBV6-3 and some other V segments were excluded as indistinguishable.

Input material: PBMCs. This receptor was taken from a man between 45 and 60 years old in good health and CMV-seronegative. This rearrangement joins TRBV4-3 to TRBJ1-6; D ambiguous. The DNA of the CDR3 is TGCGCCAGCAGCCAAAACCAGGCCGGTAATTCACCCCTCCACTTT. This translates into CASSQNQAGNSPLHF.